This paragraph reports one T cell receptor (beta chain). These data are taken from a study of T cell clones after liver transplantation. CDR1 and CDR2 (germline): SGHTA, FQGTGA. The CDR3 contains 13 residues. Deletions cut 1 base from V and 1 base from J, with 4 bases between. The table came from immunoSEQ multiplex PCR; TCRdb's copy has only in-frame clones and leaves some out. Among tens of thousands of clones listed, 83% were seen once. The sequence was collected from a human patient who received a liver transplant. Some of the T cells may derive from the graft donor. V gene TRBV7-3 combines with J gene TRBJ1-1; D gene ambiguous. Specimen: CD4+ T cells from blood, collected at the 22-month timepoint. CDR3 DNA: TGTGCCAGCAGCTTAAGCCGGAACACTGAAGCTTTCTTT. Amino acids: CASSLSRNTEAFF. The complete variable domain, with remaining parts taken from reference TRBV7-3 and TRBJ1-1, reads GAGVSQTPSNKVTEKGKYVELRCDPISGHTALYWYRQSLGQGPEFLIYFQGTGAADDSGLPNDRFFAVRPEGSVSTLKIQRTERGDSAVYLCASSLSRNTEAFFGQGTRLTVV.